The present TCR beta chain was sequenced within a study of blood T cell repertoires in COVID-19. Study-level background: Samples taken during acute and convalescent COVID-19 were collected in the United States, Italy and Spain.

The CDR3 has 19 amino acids. The V gene end was trimmed by 1 base and the J gene end by 0 bases; junction bases not matched to a gene: 7. Germline values: CDR1 SGHVS, CDR2 FQNEAQ. Ages ranged from about 18 to 89 years, with residence in around 24 US areas. Donors of Cohort 3 who recovered were those that had two negative PCRs, clearance, or symptom resolution. The protocol was immunoSEQ multiplex PCR, while the TCRdb copy is restricted to in-frame clones and leaves out a portion. The table shows about 180,000 clones, with more than 70% occurring only once. The origin of this receptor is a woman under 40 who had recovered from COVID-19. The sample taken for sequencing was PBMCs or T cells enriched from blood (not recorded which). The chain joins TRBV7-8 to TRBJ2-7; TRBD2 aligns across 15 bases. The CDR3 DNA reads TGTGCCAGCAGCTTAGTCGGACTAGCGGGAGGGCCCTCCTCCTACGAGCAGTACTTC. This encodes CASSLVGLAGGPSSYEQYF. The full variable domain, rest sourced from reference TRBV7-8 and TRBJ2-7, is GAGVSQSPRYKVAKRGQDVALRCDPISGHVSLFWYQQALGQGPEFLTYFQNEAQLDKSGLPSDRFFAERPEGSVSTLKIQRTQQEDSAVYLCASSLVGLAGGPSSYEQYFGPGTRLTVT.